These 20 T cell receptor beta chains originate from one sample sequenced in a study of T cell responses to AZD1222 COVID-19 vaccine. Produced via immunoSEQ multiplex PCR; TCRdb's table is partial and in-frame only. The table lists approximately 150,000 clones, approximately 91% of them singletons, with just under 2% in the top ten. The sequences come from peripheral blood, collected 28 days after the second AZD1222 dose. The receptors were sampled from an adult who received the AZD1222 COVID-19 vaccine.

In DNA form, the CDR3 reads TGTGCCAGCAGCCACCCCCCCCTCCCGGGCCCCGACACTGAAGCTTTCTTT. This codes for CASSHPPLPGPDTEAFF. This chain connects TRBV14 to TRBJ1-1; D unclear. This CDR3 has 17 residues. V was clipped by 3 bases and J by 3 bases, with 20 bases between them. Germline lookup yields CDR1 SGHDN and CDR2 FVKESK.

The chain combines TRBV19 with TRBJ1-5; D gene uncertain. V was clipped by 3 bases and J by 4 bases, with 13 bases between them. CDR3 length: 15 residues. The germline gives CDR1 LNHDA, CDR2 SQIVND (reference sequence). CDR3 region: CASSIAGFGNQPQHF. The CDR3, as DNA: TGTGCCAGTAGTATTGCAGGCTTCGGGAATCAGCCCCAGCATTTT.

The chain joins TRBV18 to TRBJ2-7; 9 nucleotides line up with TRBD2. Germline CDR1 KGHSH, CDR2 LQKENI. The CDR3 extends over 15 amino acids. Trimming at V came to 2 bases and at J to 3 bases, leaving 5 bases not matched to a gene. CDR3 coding DNA: TGTGCCAGCTCACCAGGGCTAGCGGGAAACTACGAGCAGTACTTC. Translating gives CASSPGLAGNYEQYF. Looking up the rest from reference TRBV18 and TRBJ2-7 gives the full variable domain: NAGVMQNPRHLVRRRGQEARLRCSPMKGHSHVYWYRQLPEEGLKFMVYLQKENIIDESGMPKERFSAEFPKEGPSILRIQQVVRGDSAAYFCASSPGLAGNYEQYFGPGTRLTVT.

This clone was seen more than once but under ten times. The rearrangement joins TRBV7-2 to TRBJ1-1, with D hard to call. CDR1 is SGHTA and CDR2 is FQGNSA in the germline V gene. V lost 3 bases and J lost 7, with 18 bases in between. This CDR3 comprises 15 residues. Here the CDR3 reads CASSFTRGVKNEAFF. CDR3 DNA: TGTGCCAGCAGCTTCACACGTGGGGTAAAAAATGAAGCTTTCTTT. The variable domain in full, with the rest retrieved from reference TRBV7-2 and TRBJ1-1, is GAGVSQSPSNKVTEKGKDVELRCDPISGHTALYWYRQSLGQGLEFLIYFQGNSAPDKSGLPSDRFSAERTGGSVSTLTIQRTQQEDSAVYLCASSFTRGVKNEAFFGQGTRLTVV.

V is TRBV28 and J is TRBJ1-2; 9 nucleotides agree with TRBD1. The germline CDR1 and CDR2 sequences are MDHEN and SYDVKM. CDR3 length: 17 residues. With V trimmed by 6 bases and J by 3 bases, 14 bases remained unmatched. CDR3 protein: CASRIDSGTGSYYGYTF. The CDR3 coding sequence is TGTGCCAGCAGGATCGACTCCGGGACAGGGTCCTACTATGGCTACACCTTC.

The chain carries TRBV4-1 and TRBJ2-3; 16 positions agree with TRBD2. The V and J ends lost 4 bases and 5 bases, in that order; junction bases with no gene match: 3. The CDR3 length is 16 residues. Germline V lookup: CDR1 MGHRA, CDR2 YSYEKL. The CDR3 DNA reads TGCGCCAGCAGCCCGGGACTAGCGGGGGGGTTAGATACGCAGTATTTT. Its translation is CASSPGLAGGLDTQYF.

Written as DNA, the CDR3 is TGTGCCAGCAGTGAAACCCCCCTGACGGTTGAGTACTTC. Encoded protein: CASSETPLTVEYF. This chain joins TRBV2 and TRBJ2-7; D unclear. This CDR3 comprises 13 residues. Germline assignment: CDR1 SNHLY and CDR2 FYNNEI. Trimming stripped 2 bases from V and 11 bases from J, with 16 bases between.

The chain is built from TRBV3-1 (or the pseudogene TRBV3-2) and TRBJ1-1; D might be TRBD1 (5 bases). Germline values: CDR1 LGHDT, CDR2 YNNKEL (reference sequence). This CDR3 has 16 amino acids. Trimming took 4 bases from V and 0 from J, leaving 15 bases between them. The CDR3 spells CASSPRQPPMNTEAFF. In DNA form, the CDR3 reads TGTGCCAGCAGCCCCCGACAGCCTCCCATGAACACTGAAGCTTTCTTT.

The CDR3 is CASSPRTGGITGELFF. The CDR3, as DNA: TGTGCCAGCAGCCCGCGGACAGGGGGCATCACCGGGGAGCTGTTTTTT. The chain carries TRBV11-3 and TRBJ2-2; 11 bases align to TRBD1. Trimming removed 5 bases from V and 4 bases from J; junction bases left unmatched: 6. CDR1 is SGHNT and CDR2 is YENEEA in the germline V gene. This CDR3 region has 16 residues.

The J gene is TRBJ2-2, the V gene TRBV7-6; a possible D gene is TRBD1 (6 bases). CDR3 length: 16 residues. V shed 4 bases and J shed 1 base, with 13 bases lying between them. Looked up from germline, CDR1 is SGHVS and CDR2 is FNYEAQ. Here the CDR3 DNA reads TGTGCCAGCAGCTGGCCCGGGACACAGAACACCGGGGAGCTGTTTTTT. Its protein is CASSWPGTQNTGELFF.

This chain links TRBV27 with TRBJ2-3; 8 bases map to TRBD2. Trimming removed 2 bases from V and 2 bases from J; junction bases left unmatched: 6. CDR1 is MNHEY, CDR2 SMNVEV, per germline (reference sequence). This CDR3 comprises 16 residues. As DNA, the CDR3 is TGTGCCAGCAGTTTAAGCTTAGCGGGAACCACAGATACGCAGTATTTT. This gives the protein CASSLSLAGTTDTQYF.

This clone was counted only a few times. CDR3 nucleotides: TGTGCCAGCAGCTTAGGCCGGTGGGATACGCAGTATTTT. This codes for CASSLGRWDTQYF. This rearrangement joins TRBV5-5 to TRBJ2-3; D is undetermined. Trimming pared 2 bases from V and 6 bases from J, leaving 10 bases between. Germline V gene lookup returns CDR1 SGHKS and CDR2 YYEKEE (reference sequence). The CDR3 spans 13 residues. Variable domain in full (rest from reference TRBV5-5 and TRBJ2-3): DAGVTQSPTHLIKTRGQQVTLRCSPISGHKSVSWYQQVLGQGPQFIFQYYEKEERGRGNFPDRFSARQFPNYSSELNVNALLLGDSALYLCASSLGRWDTQYFGPGTRLTVL.

The chain combines TRBV12-5 with TRBJ2-3; weak D call: TRBD2 (5 bases). The V end lost 0 bases, the J end lost 0 bases, and 16 bases lay between the germline ends. Germline V lookup: CDR1 LGHNT, CDR2 FRNRAP. The CDR3 contains 18 residues. CDR3 sequence: CASGLVLDGAVSTDTQYF. As DNA, the CDR3 is TGTGCTAGTGGTTTGGTATTGGATGGAGCGGTAAGCACAGATACGCAGTATTTT.

The chain couples TRBV5-1 to TRBJ1-4; 8 bases line up with TRBD1. Trimming took 4 bases from V and 8 from J; bases not matched to a gene: 7. The CDR3 has 14 amino acids. Germline loops: CDR1 SGHRS, CDR2 YFSETQ. The DNA of the CDR3 is TGCGCCAGCAGCCTGACAGGGGTGGTGGAAAAACTGTTTTTT. Translated, it gives CASSLTGVVEKLFF.

The chain couples TRBV19 to TRBJ1-6, with D uncertain. CDR1 is LNHDA, CDR2 SQIVND, per germline (reference sequence). The V end was cut by 3 bases, the J end by 3 bases, with 9 bases between. This CDR3 is built from 15 residues. CDR3 amino acids: CASSIGPSYNSPLHF. The CDR3 DNA follows: TGTGCCAGTAGTATCGGACCGAGCTATAATTCACCCCTCCACTTT.

This chain uses TRBV20-1 with TRBJ1-2, with D tentatively TRBD1 (5 bases). V was trimmed by 4 bases and J by 11 bases, leaving 14 bases between them. Germline V gene sequence: CDR1 DFQATT, CDR2 SNEGSKA (reference sequence). The CDR3 covers 11 residues. CDR3 region: CSATGGLGYTF. For the CDR3, the DNA is TGCAGTGCTACCGGGGGGTTGGGTTACACCTTC.

The rearrangement uses TRBV18 and TRBJ1-1; a possible D gene is TRBD1 (5 bases). This CDR3 comprises 17 residues. V lost 0 bases and J 4 bases, leaving 18 bases between the germline ends. From germline, CDR1 is KGHSH and CDR2 LQKENI. In DNA, the CDR3 is TGTGCCAGCTCACCACCGACCGGTCCATTGGGGACCACTGAAGCTTTCTTT. Residues: CASSPPTGPLGTTEAFF.

The gene calls are TRBV6-1 and TRBJ2-7, with D tentatively TRBD1 (6 bases). V lost 2 bases to trimming and J lost 1 base, with 9 bases between them. CDR1 and CDR2 from the germline V gene are MNHNS and SASEGT. The CDR3 runs 14 residues. CDR3 DNA sequence: TGTGCCAGCAGTGAACAGGGGCTTTCCTACGAGCAGTACTTC. It encodes CASSEQGLSYEQYF.

V usage is TRBV6-1 and J usage is TRBJ2-5; D is uncertain. Trimming took 5 bases from V and 4 from J, leaving 8 bases between them. CDR3 size: 12 residues. Germline V lookup: CDR1 MNHNS, CDR2 SASEGT. This chain's CDR3 is CASSSGAETQYF. The CDR3 coding sequence is TGTGCCAGCAGTTCCGGTGCAGAGACCCAGTACTTC.

This clone was seen a single time. The chain couples TRBV11-2 to TRBJ1-6; a possible D gene is TRBD1 (5 bases). V lost 4 bases to trimming and J lost 10 bases, with 17 bases between them. CDR1 SGHAT and CDR2 FQNNGV come from the germline V gene. There are 15 residues in the CDR3. CDR3 sequence: CASSSSPGLESPLHF. DNA for the CDR3: TGTGCCAGCAGCTCTTCACCGGGACTTGAGTCACCCCTCCACTTT. The full variable domain, with the rest looked up from reference TRBV11-2 and TRBJ1-6, is EAGVAQSPRYKIIEKRQSVAFWCNPISGHATLYWYQQILGQGPKLLIQFQNNGVVDDSQLPKDRFSAERLKGVDSTLKIQPAKLEDSAVYLCASSSSPGLESPLHFGNGTRLTVT.